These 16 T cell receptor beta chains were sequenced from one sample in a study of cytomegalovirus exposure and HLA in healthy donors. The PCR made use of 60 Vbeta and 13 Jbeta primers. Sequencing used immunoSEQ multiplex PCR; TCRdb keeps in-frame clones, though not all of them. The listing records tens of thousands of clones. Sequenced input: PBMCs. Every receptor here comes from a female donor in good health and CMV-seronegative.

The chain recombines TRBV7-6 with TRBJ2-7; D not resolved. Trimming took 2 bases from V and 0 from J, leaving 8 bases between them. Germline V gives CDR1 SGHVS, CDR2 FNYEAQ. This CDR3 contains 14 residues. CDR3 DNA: TGTGCCAGCAGCTTATCGCGCCTCTCCTACGAGCAGTACTTC. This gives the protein CASSLSRLSYEQYF.

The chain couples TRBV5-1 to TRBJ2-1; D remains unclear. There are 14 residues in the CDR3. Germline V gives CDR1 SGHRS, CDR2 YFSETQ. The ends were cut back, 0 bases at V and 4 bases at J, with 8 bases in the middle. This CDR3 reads CASSLGIRYNEQFF. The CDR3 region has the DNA TGCGCCAGCAGCTTGGGTATCAGATACAATGAGCAGTTCTTC. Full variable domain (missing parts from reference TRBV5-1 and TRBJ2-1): KAGVTQTPRYLIKTRGQQVTLSCSPISGHRSVSWYQQTPGQGLQFLFEYFSETQRNKGNFPGRFSGRQFSNSRSEMNVSTLELGDSALYLCASSLGIRYNEQFFGPGTRLTVL.

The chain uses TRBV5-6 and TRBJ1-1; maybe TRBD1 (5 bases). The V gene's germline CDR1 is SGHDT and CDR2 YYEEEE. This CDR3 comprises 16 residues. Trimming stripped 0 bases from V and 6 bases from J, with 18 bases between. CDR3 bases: TGTGCCAGCAGCTTGGGAACAACAGGCGCTTGGGCTGAAGCTTTCTTT. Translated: CASSLGTTGAWAEAFF. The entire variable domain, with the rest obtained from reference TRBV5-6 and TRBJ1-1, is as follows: DAGVTQSPTHLIKTRGQQVTLRCSPKSGHDTVSWYQQALGQGPQFIFQYYEEEERQRGNFPDRFSGHQFPNYSSELNVNALLLGDSALYLCASSLGTTGAWAEAFFGQGTRLTVV.

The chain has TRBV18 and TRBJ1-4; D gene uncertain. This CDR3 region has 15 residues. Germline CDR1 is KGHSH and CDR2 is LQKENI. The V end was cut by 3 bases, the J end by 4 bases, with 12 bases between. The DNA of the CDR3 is TGTGCCAGCTCACCTGCGGCGCTTGTTAATGAAAAACTGTTTTTT. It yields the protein CASSPAALVNEKLFF.

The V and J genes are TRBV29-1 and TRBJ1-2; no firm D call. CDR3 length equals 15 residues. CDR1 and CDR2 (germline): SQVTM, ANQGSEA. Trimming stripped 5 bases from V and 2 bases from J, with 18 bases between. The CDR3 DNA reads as TGCAGCGTTTTCCTCGGGGAGGGAACGAACTATGGCTACACCTTC. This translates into CSVFLGEGTNYGYTF. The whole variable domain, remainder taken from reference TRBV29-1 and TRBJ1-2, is SAVISQKPSRDICQRGTSLTIQCQVDSQVTMMFWYRQQPGQSLTLIATANQGSEATYESGFVIDKFPISRPNLTFSTLTVSNMSPEDSSIYLCSVFLGEGTNYGYTFGSGTRLTVV.

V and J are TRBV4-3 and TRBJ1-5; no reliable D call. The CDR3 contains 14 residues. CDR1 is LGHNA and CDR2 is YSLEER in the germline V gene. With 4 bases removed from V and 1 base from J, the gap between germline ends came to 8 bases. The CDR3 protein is CASSLGVSNQPQHF. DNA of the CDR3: TGCGCCAGCAGCCTAGGAGTGAGCAATCAGCCCCAGCATTTT.

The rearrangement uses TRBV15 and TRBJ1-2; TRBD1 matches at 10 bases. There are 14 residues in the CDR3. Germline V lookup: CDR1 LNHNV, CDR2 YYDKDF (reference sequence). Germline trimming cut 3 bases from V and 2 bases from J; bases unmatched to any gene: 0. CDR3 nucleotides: TGTGCCACCAGCAGGGACAGGGGGAACTATGGCTACACCTTC. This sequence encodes CATSRDRGNYGYTF.

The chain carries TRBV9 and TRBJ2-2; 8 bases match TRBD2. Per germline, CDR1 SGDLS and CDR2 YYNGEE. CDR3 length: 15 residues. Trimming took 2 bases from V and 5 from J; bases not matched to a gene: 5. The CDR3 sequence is CASSVGIAGTGELFF. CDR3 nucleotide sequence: TGTGCCAGCAGCGTGGGTATAGCGGGAACCGGGGAGCTGTTTTTT.

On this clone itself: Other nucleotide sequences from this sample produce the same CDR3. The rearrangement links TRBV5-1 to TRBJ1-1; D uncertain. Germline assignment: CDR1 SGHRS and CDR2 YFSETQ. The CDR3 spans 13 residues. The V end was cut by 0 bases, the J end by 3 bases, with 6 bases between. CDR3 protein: CASSLVGDTEAFF. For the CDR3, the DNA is TGCGCCAGCAGCTTGGTCGGGGACACTGAAGCTTTCTTT.

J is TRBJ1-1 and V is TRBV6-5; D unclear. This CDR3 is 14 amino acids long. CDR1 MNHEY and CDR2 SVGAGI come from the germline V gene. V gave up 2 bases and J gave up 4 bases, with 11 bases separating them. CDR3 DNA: TGTGCCAGCAGTTACCAGGCCGAGACCACTGAAGCTTTCTTT. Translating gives CASSYQAETTEAFF.

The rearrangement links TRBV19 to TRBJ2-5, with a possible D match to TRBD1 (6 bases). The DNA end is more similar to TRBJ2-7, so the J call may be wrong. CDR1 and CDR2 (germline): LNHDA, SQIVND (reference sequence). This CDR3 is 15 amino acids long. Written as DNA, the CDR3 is TGTGCCAGTAGTATACGGCAGGGGACCCCCTACGAGCAGTACTTC. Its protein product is CASSIRQGTPYEQYF.

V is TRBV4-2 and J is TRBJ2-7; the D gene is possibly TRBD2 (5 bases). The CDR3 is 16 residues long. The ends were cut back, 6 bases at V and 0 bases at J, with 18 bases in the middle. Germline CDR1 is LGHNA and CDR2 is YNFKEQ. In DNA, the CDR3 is TGTGCCAGCAGTCAATCGGTGGCGGACTTCTCCTACGAGCAGTACTTC. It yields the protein CASSQSVADFSYEQYF.

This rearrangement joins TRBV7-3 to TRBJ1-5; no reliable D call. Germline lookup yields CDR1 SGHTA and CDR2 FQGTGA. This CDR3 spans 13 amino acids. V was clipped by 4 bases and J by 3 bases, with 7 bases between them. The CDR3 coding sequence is TGTGCCAGCAGCTACGGGTCCAATCAGCCCCAGCATTTT. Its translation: CASSYGSNQPQHF.

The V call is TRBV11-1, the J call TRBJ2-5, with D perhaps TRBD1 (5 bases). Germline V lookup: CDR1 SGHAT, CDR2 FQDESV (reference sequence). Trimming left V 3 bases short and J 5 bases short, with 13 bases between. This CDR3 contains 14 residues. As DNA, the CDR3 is TGTGCCAGCAGCTTCGGTAAAGGGGTGGAGACCCAGTACTTC. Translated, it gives CASSFGKGVETQYF.

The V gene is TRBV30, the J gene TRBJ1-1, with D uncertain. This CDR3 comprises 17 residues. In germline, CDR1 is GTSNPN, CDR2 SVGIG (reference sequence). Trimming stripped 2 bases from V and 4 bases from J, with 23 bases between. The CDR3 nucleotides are TGTGCCTGGAGTCCCAGGCGGGGTAGTGGATTGGGCACTGAAGCTTTCTTT. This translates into CAWSPRRGSGLGTEAFF. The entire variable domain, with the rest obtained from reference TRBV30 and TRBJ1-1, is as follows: SQTIHQWPATLVQPVGSPLSLECTVEGTSNPNLYWYRQAAGRGLQLLFYSVGIGQISSEVPQNLSASRPQDRQFILSSKKLLLSDSGFYLCAWSPRRGSGLGTEAFFGQGTRLTVV.

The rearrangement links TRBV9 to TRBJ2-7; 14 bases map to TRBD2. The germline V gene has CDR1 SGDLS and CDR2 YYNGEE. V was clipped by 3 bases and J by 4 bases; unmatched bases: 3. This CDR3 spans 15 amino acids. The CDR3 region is CASSAGTSGSYEQYF. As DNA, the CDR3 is TGTGCCAGCAGCGCGGGGACTAGCGGGAGTTACGAGCAGTACTTC.